The 10 T cell receptor beta chains given below trace back to one sample, sequenced in a study of tissue T cells after allogeneic stem cell transplantation. Profiled with immunoSEQ multiplex PCR; TCRdb holds only in-frame clones, not every one. Of roughly 45,000 clones in the sample, around 69% were seen once. The material sequenced was sorted cells pooled from one or two spleens. The receptor set was obtained from a pool of C57BL/6 mice in good health.

As for this clone: Gene names refer to mouse genes. Sequencing ends 1 residue short of the CDR3 end; the germline J gene provides the rest. The chain uses TRBV13-1 and TRBJ2-2, with 8 positions matching TRBD1. From germline, CDR1 is NSHNY and CDR2 SYGAGN. The CDR3 runs to 16 residues. V shed 5 bases and J 0 bases; nucleotides not matched to a gene: 6. CDR3 residues: CASRAGTGPNTGQLYF. The sequenced CDR3 bases are TGTGCCAGCAGAGCCGGGACAGGCCCAAACACCGGGCAGCTCTAC.

Regarding this clone: Genes and germline come from the mouse. The read ends 1 residue before the CDR3 terminus; that terminus is restored from the germline J gene. The chain has TRBV4 and TRBJ2-5; D is unclear. Between the trimmed V and J ends, which lost 3 bases and 5 bases, there was a span of 9 bases. CDR3 length: 13 amino acids. CDR1 and CDR2 (germline): LGHDT, YNNKQL (reference sequence). The CDR3 spells CASSYGPGDTQYF. The sequenced CDR3 bases are TGTGCCAGCAGCTACGGGCCAGGAGACACCCAGTAC.

Concerning this clone itself: Mouse germline and gene names are used. The CDR3 goes on 1 residue after the read ends, and that part is filled in from the germline J gene. The rearrangement links TRBV3 to TRBJ2-4, with no clear D. The germline CDR1 and CDR2 sequences are SNHLY and FYNGKV (reference sequence). With 5 bases removed from V and 0 bases from J, the gap between germline ends came to 9 bases. The CDR3 length is 14 residues. Partial CDR3 DNA: TGTGCCAGCAGCCTGACAAAAAGTCAAAACACCTTGTAC. Protein sequence: CASSLTKSQNTLY. The complete CDR3 reads CASSLTKSQNTLYF.

With respect to this clone: Gene names and germline match the mouse. The observed sequence ends 1 residue before the CDR3 terminus, with the missing tail filled in from the germline J gene. This specimen includes other DNA sequences encoding the same CDR3. This chain uses TRBV13-3 with TRBJ1-2, with D possibly matching TRBD1 (6 bases). Looked up from germline, CDR1 is NNHDY and CDR2 is SYVADS. The germline V and J ends were trimmed by 1 base and 1 base, with 8 bases remaining between them. The CDR3 is 14 residues long. The sequenced CDR3 bases are TGTGCCAGCAGTGATTGGGGACAAAACTCCGACTACACC. This gives the protein CASSDWGQNSDYT. The full CDR3 protein is CASSDWGQNSDYTF.

A word on this clone: Gene names are mouse gene names. The read falls 1 residue short of the CDR3 end, and the missing part is taken from the germline J gene. This chain connects TRBV1 to TRBJ1-6; D not certain. TRBJ1-6 is marked as an open reading frame, function uncertain. The CDR3 sequence is 15 residues long. Per germline, CDR1 NSQYPW and CDR2 LRSPGD (reference sequence). V shed 1 base and J shed 0 bases, with 4 bases lying between them. The part of the CDR3 DNA that was read is TGCACCTGCAGTGCAGGGCTTTCCTATAATTCGCCCCTCTAC. This sequence encodes CTCSAGLSYNSPLY. In full, the CDR3 is CTCSAGLSYNSPLYF.

For this clone: Genes and germline are mouse. The read falls 1 residue short of the CDR3 end, and the missing part is taken from the germline J gene. The chain is built from TRBV13-2 and TRBJ2-5; D not resolved. The CDR3 covers 12 residues. Trimming shortened V by 0 bases and J by 5 bases, and 4 bases separated the two germline ends. Germline CDR1 is NNHNN and CDR2 is SYGAGS (reference sequence). CDR3: CASGDARDTQYF. The DNA read from the CDR3 is TGTGCCAGCGGTGATGCAAGAGACACCCAGTAC.

This clone occurred a few times. Gene names and germline match the mouse. The read halts 1 residue ahead of the CDR3 end, with the missing end drawn from the germline J gene. The chain uses TRBV26 and TRBJ2-1; TRBD2 agrees at 7 bases. The J segment lost 3 bases and the V segment lost 7 bases, leaving 6 bases of the junction unmatched. In germline, CDR1 is KGHPV, CDR2 FQNQEV (reference sequence). The CDR3 extends over 14 amino acids. CDR3 DNA (partial): TGTGCCAGCACCCAGACTGGGCCCTATGCTGAGCAGTTC. Translated: CASTQTGPYAEQF. The complete CDR3 sequence is CASTQTGPYAEQFF.

On this clone itself: Gene names and germline match the mouse. The read stops 1 residue short of the end of the CDR3; the missing end is completed from the germline J gene. V usage is TRBV3 and J usage is TRBJ2-5; 9 bases align to TRBD1. Germline V gene lookup returns CDR1 SNHLY and CDR2 FYNGKV (reference sequence). V trimming: 4 bases; J trimming: 0 bases; junction bases outside the gene matches: 8. The CDR3 consists of 17 residues. The sequenced part of the CDR3 DNA is TGTGCCAGCAGCTCCGGGACAGGGAGGGTAAACCAAGACACCCAGTAC. Its protein is CASSSGTGRVNQDTQY. In full, the CDR3 reads CASSSGTGRVNQDTQYF. The full variable domain, with the rest looked up from reference TRBV3 and TRBJ2-5, is GPKVLQIPSHQIIDMGQMVTLNCDPVSNHLYFYWYKQILGQQMEFLVNFYNGKVMEKSKLFKDQFSVERPDGSYFTLKIQPTALEDSAVYFCASSSGTGRVNQDTQYFGPGTRLLVL.

A note on this clone: Each gene name is a mouse one. The read terminates 1 residue before the CDR3 end, so the remaining end is supplied by the germline J gene. The chain has TRBV20 and TRBJ1-4; D gene unclear. Deletions cut 5 bases from V and 0 bases from J, with 4 bases between. This CDR3 has 12 amino acids. CDR1 GFQATS and CDR2 STVNSAI come from the germline V gene. Incomplete CDR3 DNA: TGTGGTGCTGGGGTTTCCAACGAAAGATTATTT. It yields the protein CGAGVSNERLF. The complete CDR3 protein is CGAGVSNERLFF.

As to this clone: Mouse gene names and germline throughout. The read ends 1 residue shy of where the CDR3 ends; the end is completed using the germline J gene. The V gene is TRBV20, the J gene TRBJ1-1; tentatively, D is TRBD1 (5 bases). Per the germline V gene, CDR1 is GFQATS and CDR2 is STVNSAI. The V end was cut by 1 base, the J end by 5 bases, with 11 bases between. The CDR3 loop spans 13 amino acids. CDR3 DNA, as far as it was read: TGTGGTGCTAGGGTCCTTGACAGAACAGAAGTCTTC. Amino acid sequence: CGARVLDRTEVF. The whole CDR3 is CGARVLDRTEVFF.